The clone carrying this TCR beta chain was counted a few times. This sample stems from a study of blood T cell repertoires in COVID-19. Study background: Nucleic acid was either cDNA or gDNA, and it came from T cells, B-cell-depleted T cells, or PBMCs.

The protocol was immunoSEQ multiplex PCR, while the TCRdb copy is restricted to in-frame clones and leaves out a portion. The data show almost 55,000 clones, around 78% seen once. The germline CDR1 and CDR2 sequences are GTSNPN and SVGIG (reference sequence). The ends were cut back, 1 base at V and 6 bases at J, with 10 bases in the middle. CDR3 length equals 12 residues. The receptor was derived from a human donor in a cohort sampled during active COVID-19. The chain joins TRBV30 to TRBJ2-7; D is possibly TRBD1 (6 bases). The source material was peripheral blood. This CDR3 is CAWSGRTAEQYF. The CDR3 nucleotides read TGTGCCTGGAGTGGTAGGACAGCCGAGCAGTACTTC.